The next 30 T cell receptor beta chains were all read from a single sample in a study of type 1 and type 2 diabetes patients. PCR was run on genomic DNA. Amplification of the beta chain CDR3 used 30 forward and 13 reverse multiplex primers. One entry per CDR3 protein, called by TCRdb with MiXCR from the multiplex PCR reads. The table lists under 300,000 distinct CDR3 sequences, around 50% of them singletons, with roughly 13% in the top ten. The sample comprised peripheral blood mononuclear cells (PBMCs). The origin of the receptors is a man younger than 30 with type 2 diabetes.

The chain employs TRBV5-1 and TRBJ1-2; D is unresolved. V lost 0 bases to trimming and J lost 2 bases, with 8 bases between them. CDR3 length equals 14 residues. Germline-derived CDR1 and CDR2 are SGHRS and YFSETQ. The CDR3: CASSLGTGNYGYTF. DNA for the CDR3: TGCGCCAGCAGCTTGGGGACGGGAAACTATGGCTACACCTTC. The complete variable domain, with remaining parts taken from reference TRBV5-1 and TRBJ1-2, reads KAGVTQTPRYLIKTRGQQVTLSCSPISGHRSVSWYQQTPGQGLQFLFEYFSETQRNKGNFPGRFSGRQFSNSRSEMNVSTLELGDSALYLCASSLGTGNYGYTFGSGTRLTVV.

As to this clonotype: The junction departs from the called germline gene at one end, perhaps through a read error. V usage is TRBV7-2 and J usage is TRBJ2-1, with a weak D call TRBD2 (6 bases). The length of the CDR3 is 13 residues. The germline CDR1 and CDR2 sequences are SGHTA and FQGNSA. The CDR3: CASSPGLYSEQFF. CDR3 in DNA: TGTGCCAGCAGCCCGGGACTCTACAGTGAGCAGTTCTTC.

The chain combines TRBV20-1 with TRBJ2-7; D might be TRBD1 or TRBD2, each matching 5 bases. Trimming took off 0 bases at V and 7 bases at J, with 19 bases between the two ends. There are 15 residues in the CDR3. CDR1 is DFQATT, CDR2 SNEGSKA, per germline (reference sequence). For the CDR3, the DNA is TGCAGTGCTAGAGATCCTAGGCAGGGAGCTTGGGAGCAGTACTTC. Translated, it gives CSARDPRQGAWEQYF.

The CDR3 here is CASRSTSGRATSYNEQFF. The CDR3 coding sequence is TGTGCCAGCAGGTCGACTAGCGGGAGGGCCACCTCCTACAATGAGCAGTTCTTC. The J gene is TRBJ2-5, the V gene TRBV11-2; 14 bases match TRBD2. The end of the DNA is better explained by TRBJ2-1, so the J call may be wrong. This CDR3 is built from 18 residues. Germline CDR1 is SGHAT and CDR2 is FQNNGV.

This clonotype came up many times. V is TRBV19 and J is TRBJ1-5; D is unresolved. V lost 1 base and J 6 bases, leaving 4 bases between the germline ends. CDR1 is LNHDA, CDR2 SQIVND, per germline (reference sequence). The CDR3 is 12 residues long. The CDR3, as DNA: TGTGCCAGTAGTATAGGCGGTCAGCCCCAGCATTTT. It is translated as CASSIGGQPQHF.

The chain has TRBV9 and TRBJ1-2; D perhaps matches TRBD1 (6 bases). Looked up from germline, CDR1 is SGDLS and CDR2 is YYNGEE. The CDR3 loop spans 13 amino acids. The ends were cut back, 0 bases at V and 4 bases at J, with 7 bases in the middle. The CDR3 region is CASSVVGGYGYTF. The CDR3 region has the DNA TGTGCCAGCAGCGTAGTAGGGGGCTATGGCTACACCTTC.

This clonotype was seen only once. The chain employs TRBV12-3 or TRBV12-4 and TRBJ1-3; D is undetermined. The CDR3 has 12 residues. Trimming took 3 bases from V and 3 from J, leaving 3 bases between them. The CDR3 is CASSFGGNTIYF. In DNA form, the CDR3 reads TGTGCCAGCAGTTTTGGTGGAAACACCATATATTTT.

The chain links TRBV2 to TRBJ2-7, with 8 nucleotides matching TRBD2. The CDR3 spans 12 residues. Looked up from germline, CDR1 is SNHLY and CDR2 is FYNNEI. Trimming at V came to 7 bases and at J to 4 bases, leaving 3 bases not matched to a gene. CDR3 amino acids: CASKRENYEQYF. CDR3 nucleotide sequence: TGTGCCAGCAAGCGGGAGAATTACGAGCAGTACTTC.

Only a few counts were recorded for this clonotype. The genes are TRBV7-2 and TRBJ2-7, with 8 bases that match TRBD2. CDR3 length: 16 amino acids. CDR1 is SGHTA and CDR2 is FQGNSA in the germline V gene. V lost 6 bases to trimming and J lost 5 bases; unmatched junction nucleotides: 15. This CDR3 is CASRGLWGTSENEQYF. CDR3 in DNA: TGTGCCAGCAGGGGGCTATGGGGGACTAGTGAGAACGAGCAGTACTTC. Using reference TRBV7-2 and TRBJ2-7 for the parts outside the CDR3, the full variable domain is GAGVSQSPSNKVTEKGKDVELRCDPISGHTALYWYRQSLGQGLEFLIYFQGNSAPDKSGLPSDRFSAERTGGSVSTLTIQRTQQEDSAVYLCASRGLWGTSENEQYFGPGTRLTVT.

There are many counts of this clonotype. V and J are TRBV15 and TRBJ2-7; D call uncertain. V was trimmed by 8 bases and J by 0 bases, leaving 11 bases between them. This CDR3 has 13 residues. Germline CDR1 is LNHNV and CDR2 is YYDKDF (reference sequence). CDR3 sequence reads: CATSLKTSYEQYF. CDR3 DNA sequence: TGTGCCACCTCCCTTAAGACCTCCTACGAGCAGTACTTC.

The gene calls are TRBV28 and TRBJ1-2; D is undetermined. Germline V gene sequence: CDR1 MDHEN, CDR2 SYDVKM. V lost 10 bases and J 0 bases, leaving 9 bases between the germline ends. The CDR3 extends over 12 amino acids. CDR3 nucleotide sequence: TGTGCCATGGCAGACGCTAACTATGGCTACACCTTC. Its translation is CAMADANYGYTF.

The chain uses TRBV12-3 or TRBV12-4 and TRBJ1-5, with D tentatively TRBD1 (6 bases). CDR3 size: 16 residues. V was clipped by 2 bases and J by 5 bases, with 16 bases between them. CDR3 residues: CASSLFSDRLYQPQHF. The CDR3 DNA is TGTGCCAGCAGTTTATTCTCCGACAGGCTTTATCAGCCCCAGCATTTT.

The CDR3 reads CSVDQGDYGYTF. For the CDR3, the DNA is TGCAGCGTGGACCAGGGGGACTATGGCTACACCTTC. The J gene is TRBJ1-2, the V gene TRBV29-1, with 7 bases aligning to TRBD1. V shed 6 bases and J 3 bases; nucleotides not matched to a gene: 4. Germline CDR1 and CDR2: SQVTM and ANQGSEA. The CDR3 runs to 12 residues.

J is TRBJ2-1 and V is TRBV7-6; 8 positions agree with TRBD1. This CDR3 has 13 residues. The V gene end was trimmed by 1 base and the J gene end by 10 bases; junction bases not matched to a gene: 3. CDR1 is SGHVS, CDR2 FNYEAQ, per germline. The CDR3 reads CASSLGWDREQFF. CDR3 bases: TGTGCCAGCAGCTTAGGGTGGGACAGGGAGCAGTTCTTC.

This clonotype was seen once. The chain uses TRBV6-5 and TRBJ2-3; D might be TRBD2 (5 bases). CDR1 and CDR2 (germline): MNHEY, SVGAGI. CDR3 size: 15 residues. V lost 2 bases and J lost 5, with 14 bases in between. The DNA of the CDR3 is TGTGCCAGCAGTTACGGGCGGACTCACGTAGATACGCAGTATTTT. Protein sequence: CASSYGRTHVDTQYF.

The chain uses TRBV30 and TRBJ2-5; D possibly corresponds to TRBD1 (5 bases). Germline-derived CDR1 and CDR2 are GTSNPN and SVGIG (reference sequence). The V gene lost 4 bases and the J gene lost 5 bases, with 8 bases spanning the gap. The CDR3 runs 11 residues. This chain's CDR3 is CAWTGRETQYF. The CDR3 DNA is TGTGCCTGGACAGGGCGGGAGACCCAGTACTTC.

CDR3 sequence (DNA): TGCAGTGCTTGGGGTAGAACTAGCGGGAGAAATACGCAGTATTTT. It specifies CSAWGRTSGRNTQYF. The V gene is TRBV20-1, the J gene TRBJ2-3; 11 nucleotides line up with TRBD2. Per the germline V gene, CDR1 is DFQATT and CDR2 is SNEGSKA (reference sequence). The CDR3 is 15 amino acids. V lost 5 bases, J lost 7 bases, and 11 bases stayed unmatched.

The chain uses TRBV6-6 and TRBJ2-7; D ambiguous. Germline-derived CDR1 and CDR2 are MNHNY and SVGAGI (reference sequence). The CDR3 consists of 14 residues. The V end lost 6 bases, the J end lost 4 bases, and 16 bases lay between the germline ends. The CDR3 bases are TGTGCCAGCAGCCCCCTCGAGACTGGATACGAGCAGTACTTC. Translated: CASSPLETGYEQYF.

The chain couples TRBV6-6 to TRBJ1-1; 8 bases match TRBD1. Per the germline V gene, CDR1 is MNHNY and CDR2 is SVGAGI (reference sequence). The CDR3 consists of 14 residues. The V gene end was trimmed by 10 bases and the J gene end by 5 bases; junction bases not matched to a gene: 12. As DNA, the CDR3 is TGTGCCATCGGATCGGACAGGGCGGGGACTGAAGCTTTCTTT. It encodes CAIGSDRAGTEAFF.

The chain combines TRBV27 with TRBJ1-1; maybe TRBD1 (6 bases). Germline lookup yields CDR1 MNHEY and CDR2 SMNVEV (reference sequence). Trimming shortened V by 4 bases and J by 0 bases, and 18 bases separated the two germline ends. This CDR3 has 17 residues. The CDR3 reads CASSSFGTPSMNTEAFF. CDR3 sequence (DNA): TGTGCCAGCAGTTCCTTTGGGACACCTTCTATGAACACTGAAGCTTTCTTT.

The chain recombines TRBV30 with TRBJ1-6; the D is unclear. The germline V gene has CDR1 GTSNPN and CDR2 SVGIG (reference sequence). Trimming cost V 1 base and J 13 bases, with 14 bases left between them. The CDR3 loop spans 13 amino acids. The chain's CDR3 is CAWSANGAFPLHF. As DNA, the CDR3 is TGTGCCTGGAGTGCAAATGGAGCGTTCCCCCTCCACTTT.

This clonotype turned up a few times. Here the CDR3 reads CASSLTDSGANVLTF. The CDR3 DNA reads as TGTGCCAGCAGCTTAACCGACTCGGGGGCCAACGTCCTGACTTTC. The chain joins TRBV7-3 to TRBJ2-6; no firm D call. Germline-derived CDR1 and CDR2 are SGHTA and FQGTGA. The CDR3 is made up of 15 amino acids. V was trimmed by 0 bases and J by 4 bases, leaving 7 bases between them. The full variable domain, with the rest looked up from reference TRBV7-3 and TRBJ2-6, is GAGVSQTPSNKVTEKGKYVELRCDPISGHTALYWYRQSLGQGPEFLIYFQGTGAADDSGLPNDRFFAVRPEGSVSTLKIQRTERGDSAVYLCASSLTDSGANVLTFGAGSRLTVL.

The chain combines TRBV20-1 with TRBJ1-5; possible D gene TRBD1, 6 bases. CDR1 DFQATT and CDR2 SNEGSKA come from the germline V gene (reference sequence). The CDR3 loop spans 13 amino acids. Trimming removed 3 bases at V and 6 bases at J, with 12 bases between. This CDR3 is CSASGQGTQPQHF. DNA for the CDR3: TGCAGTGCTAGTGGCCAGGGGACTCAGCCCCAGCATTTT.

This chain connects TRBV27 to TRBJ1-1, with 9 nucleotides matching TRBD1. CDR3 length: 18 amino acids. V lost 2 bases and J lost 6; bases outside the gene matches: 16. Germline V gene lookup returns CDR1 MNHEY and CDR2 SMNVEV (reference sequence). The CDR3 region is CASSLAIGTGRKGAEAFF. DNA for the CDR3: TGTGCCAGCAGTTTAGCGATCGGGACAGGGAGGAAGGGCGCTGAAGCTTTCTTT.

Only a few counts were recorded for this clonotype. The V and J genes are TRBV7-2 and TRBJ2-2, with TRBD1 matching 9 bases. Germline V gene lookup returns CDR1 SGHTA and CDR2 FQGNSA. CDR3 size: 15 residues. Trimming took 6 bases from V and 2 from J; bases not matched to a gene: 4. The CDR3 protein is CASRAGQGNTGELFF. CDR3 nucleotides: TGTGCCAGCAGGGCGGGACAGGGTAACACCGGGGAGCTGTTTTTT.

This clonotype was observed a few times. CDR3 loop: CAWSTSTNSPLHF. The CDR3 DNA follows: TGTGCCTGGAGTACGAGTACCAATTCACCCCTCCACTTT. The rearrangement links TRBV30 to TRBJ1-6, with D unclear. There are 13 residues in the CDR3. Trimming removed 2 bases at V and 7 bases at J, with 9 bases between. Germline values: CDR1 GTSNPN, CDR2 SVGIG (reference sequence).

This chain joins TRBV2 and TRBJ2-5; TRBD1 matches 9 bases. The CDR3 length is 15 residues. Trimming at V came to 7 bases and at J to 5 bases, leaving 11 bases not matched to a gene. The V gene's germline CDR1 is SNHLY and CDR2 FYNNEI. CDR3 in amino acids: CASTKNRGPEETQYF. The DNA for the CDR3 is TGTGCCAGCACCAAAAACAGGGGGCCAGAGGAGACCCAGTACTTC.

In this sample, this clonotype turned up a few times. This chain uses TRBV7-7 with TRBJ2-2; D gene ambiguous. V dropped 11 bases and J dropped 6 bases, with 13 bases sitting between them. The CDR3 loop spans 12 amino acids. Per germline, CDR1 SSHAT and CDR2 FNYEAQ (reference sequence). This CDR3 is CAVQHTPGELFF. CDR3 DNA sequence: TGTGCCGTACAACACACACCCGGGGAGCTGTTTTTT.

The V gene is TRBV20-1, the J gene TRBJ2-7; D remains unclear. From germline, CDR1 is DFQATT and CDR2 SNEGSKA (reference sequence). The V end lost 5 bases, the J end lost 2 bases, and 13 bases lay between the germline ends. This CDR3 has 13 residues. In DNA, the CDR3 is TGCAGTGCTGACCCGATATCAACCTACGAGCAGTACTTC. It codes for CSADPISTYEQYF.

The sample holds one count of this clonotype. V is TRBV6-1 and J is TRBJ1-2; D uncertain. Germline V lookup: CDR1 MNHNS, CDR2 SASEGT. Trimming shortened V by 1 base and J by 13 bases, and 13 bases separated the two germline ends. The CDR3 has 12 residues. CDR3 DNA sequence: TGTGCCAGCAGTGAAGGAGGTTTGGTTGGCACCTTC. It codes for CASSEGGLVGTF.